Given below is one T cell receptor (beta chain) in context. Its antigen is not known. This sample stems from a study of T cells in Graves' hyperthyroidism and ophthalmopathy. The CDR3 contains 13 residues. Germline CDR1 reads GTSNPN; CDR2 reads SVGIG (reference sequence). Trimming shortened V by 5 bases and J by 1 base, and 11 bases separated the two germline ends. Study-wide results and caveats: A 13 V-J model separated ophthalmopathy from stable hyperthyroidism. The model's output predicted ophthalmopathy at a median of roughly 6.9 months prior to onset.

Amplification yielded TCR beta CDR3 regions, with RNA transcripts as the source. TCR CDR3 regions were first amplified by RT-PCR with HTBI primers. TCRdb re-called the multiplex PCR reads through MiXCR, storing one row per CDR3 protein. The data show a few hundred thousand distinct CDR3 sequences, roughly a sixth seen once. The clonotype originates from a woman aged 18-29 years with Graves' ophthalmopathy. The source material was blood. The chain combines TRBV30 with TRBJ2-5, with D tentatively TRBD2 (6 bases). In DNA form, the CDR3 reads TGTGCCTGGGCGGGACTCCCCCAAGAGACCCAGTACTTC. Protein sequence: CAWAGLPQETQYF.